This passage covers 7 T cell receptor beta chains from one sample sequenced in a study of cytomegalovirus exposure and HLA in healthy donors. With 60 Vbeta and 13 Jbeta primers, the PCR was carried out. TCRdb keeps only in-frame clones here, not all; method: immunoSEQ multiplex PCR. The data contain 80,000 to 95,000 clones, over 55% of them singletons. Sequenced sample: PBMCs. Receptor source: a woman aged 18-29 years in good health and CMV-seropositive.

The chain couples TRBV18 to TRBJ2-5; 10 bases align to TRBD1. V lost 0 bases to trimming and J lost 5 bases; unmatched junction nucleotides: 3. Per germline, CDR1 KGHSH and CDR2 LQKENI. The length of the CDR3 is 15 residues. The CDR3, as DNA: TGTGCCAGCTCACCACCGACAGGGGGCAGGGAGACCCAGTACTTC. Encoded protein: CASSPPTGGRETQYF.

This chain connects TRBV18 to TRBJ2-2; 13 bases agree with TRBD2. The CDR3 extends over 19 amino acids. The junction had 8 bases not matched to a gene; V was cut back by 3 bases and J by 1 base. CDR1 KGHSH and CDR2 LQKENI come from the germline V gene. The CDR3 DNA follows: TGTGCCAGCTCACCTAGGGGACTAGCGGGGATCGGGAACACCGGGGAGCTGTTTTTT. Translating it yields CASSPRGLAGIGNTGELFF.

J is TRBJ1-3 and V is TRBV27, with D unresolved. Trimming took off 4 bases at V and 3 bases at J, with 16 bases between the two ends. The CDR3 runs to 16 residues. Looked up from germline, CDR1 is MNHEY and CDR2 is SMNVEV (reference sequence). The DNA for the CDR3 is TGTGCCAGCAGTTCCAACGTGGGTCGAGGTGGAAACACCATATATTTT. Protein product: CASSSNVGRGGNTIYF.

A few counts support this clone. The V call is TRBV11-3, the J call TRBJ2-2; D is perhaps TRBD1 (5 bases). Trimming shortened V by 5 bases and J by 0 bases, and 10 bases separated the two germline ends. This CDR3 region has 15 residues. Germline-derived CDR1 and CDR2 are SGHNT and YENEEA. The CDR3 nucleotides are TGTGCCAGCAGCAACGGACAAGCGAACACCGGGGAGCTGTTTTTT. Its translation is CASSNGQANTGELFF. Combining the CDR3 with reference TRBV11-3 and TRBJ2-2 gives the whole variable domain EAGVVQSPRYKIIEKKQPVAFWCNPISGHNTLYWYLQNLGQGPELLIRYENEEAVDDSQLPKDRFSAERLKGVDSTLKIQPAELGDSAVYLCASSNGQANTGELFFGEGSRLTVL.

The V gene is TRBV10-2, the J gene TRBJ2-2, with 13 bases identical to TRBD2. Germline CDR1 reads WSHSY; CDR2 reads SAAADI. The CDR3 contains 17 residues. V was clipped by 6 bases and J by 4 bases; unmatched bases: 8. The CDR3 loop is CASSSGLAGSGTGELFF. CDR3 sequence (DNA): TGCGCCAGCAGCTCGGGACTAGCGGGGTCGGGCACCGGGGAGCTGTTTTTT.

This chain joins TRBV4-1 and TRBJ2-1, with 10 bases aligning to TRBD2. The trim removed 4 bases at V and 4 bases at J, leaving 7 bases unmatched. There are 16 residues in the CDR3. Germline lookup yields CDR1 MGHRA and CDR2 YSYEKL. The CDR3 reads CASSPILAGTYNEQFF. The DNA for the CDR3 is TGCGCCAGCAGCCCGATACTAGCGGGGACTTACAATGAGCAGTTCTTC.

The chain recombines TRBV28 with TRBJ2-7; tentatively, D is TRBD1 (5 bases). Trimming stripped 7 bases from V and 2 bases from J, with 21 bases between. From germline, CDR1 is MDHEN and CDR2 SYDVKM. This CDR3 region has 16 residues. The CDR3 DNA follows: TGTGCCAGCACCCCTCCCCTTATGGGGCTGACCTACGAGCAGTACTTC. Amino acids: CASTPPLMGLTYEQYF.